These 3 T cell receptor beta chains were sequenced from one sample in a study of T cell responses to AZD1222 COVID-19 vaccine. Here immunoSEQ multiplex PCR was the method, and the copy in TCRdb shows in-frame clones only, minus some. The data contain 95,000 to 150,000 clones, roughly nine tenths of them singletons. The material was peripheral blood, obtained on day 0 of AZD1222 vaccination. These receptors came from an adult in good health.

This clone was recorded a few times. J is TRBJ1-2 and V is TRBV6-5; D is undetermined. CDR1 is MNHEY, CDR2 SVGAGI, per germline. V was clipped by 2 bases and J by 7 bases, with 11 bases between them. The CDR3 contains 13 residues. The CDR3 sequence: CASSYNRFGGYTF. Here the CDR3 DNA reads TGTGCCAGCAGTTACAACCGGTTCGGTGGCTACACCTTC.

V gene TRBV27 combines with J gene TRBJ1-5; a weak D match, TRBD1 (6 bases). The germline gives CDR1 MNHEY, CDR2 SMNVEV (reference sequence). The V and J ends lost 1 base and 7 bases respectively, with 8 bases between them. The CDR3 extends over 13 amino acids. This CDR3 is CASSLFQGQPQHF. DNA of the CDR3: TGTGCCAGCAGTTTATTTCAGGGGCAGCCCCAGCATTTT.

J is TRBJ2-1 and V is TRBV6-5, with a possible D match to TRBD1 (6 bases). CDR3 length equals 15 residues. Per germline, CDR1 MNHEY and CDR2 SVGAGI. V lost 5 bases to trimming and J lost 8 bases, with 19 bases between them. The CDR3 protein is CASSLRGLKGDEQFF. CDR3 DNA sequence: TGTGCCAGCAGTCTCAGGGGTCTTAAGGGGGATGAGCAGTTCTTC.